One sample yielded the 3 T cell receptor beta chains listed below, sequenced in a study of T cell clonotyping in hematopoietic cell transplantation. TCRdb's copy holds only in-frame clones and misses some; the assay was immunoSEQ multiplex PCR. The data show some 30,000 clones, about 83% seen once. The time point denotes: recipient sample about 28 days before transplant, after cytoreduction. Sequences were derived from peripheral blood mononuclear cells, sampled before stem cell transplant. Receptors originate from a young woman with chronic myeloid leukemia. Some clones in this sample may be carry-over from other donors' samples.

This sequence joins TRBV5-4 and TRBJ1-2, with a weak D call TRBD1 (5 bases). CDR1 and CDR2 from the germline V gene are SGHNT and YYREEE (reference sequence). Trimming took off 3 bases at V and 3 bases at J, with 12 bases between the two ends. The CDR3 covers 14 residues. The CDR3 DNA follows: TGTGCCAGCAGCTATCAGGGAAAGGACTATGGCTACACCTTC. As protein: CASSYQGKDYGYTF. The complete variable domain, with remaining parts taken from reference TRBV5-4 and TRBJ1-2, reads ETGVTQSPTHLIKTRGQQVTLRCSSQSGHNTVSWYQQALGQGPQFIFQYYREEENGRGNFPPRFSGLQFPNYSSELNVNALELDDSALYLCASSYQGKDYGYTFGSGTRLTVV.

The V gene is TRBV4-1, the J gene TRBJ1-1, with D maybe TRBD1 (5 bases). Germline V lookup: CDR1 MGHRA, CDR2 YSYEKL. CDR3 length: 15 residues. V was pared by 3 bases and J by 4 bases, with 15 bases between. In DNA, the CDR3 is TGCGCCAGCAGCCAGGGCCGGACAATGGTCACTGAAGCTTTCTTT. Its protein is CASSQGRTMVTEAFF.

This clone has just one count. CDR3 loop: CAWSVGGTDTQYF. DNA of the CDR3: TGTGCCTGGAGTGTAGGGGGCACAGATACGCAGTATTTT. The V call is TRBV30, the J call TRBJ2-3; D is perhaps TRBD1 (5 bases). There are 13 residues in the CDR3. With 0 bases removed from V and 1 base from J, the gap between germline ends came to 5 bases. Germline CDR1 is GTSNPN and CDR2 is SVGIG (reference sequence).